At least ten counts were recorded for the clone carrying this T cell receptor beta chain. Per the germline V gene, CDR1 is SEHNR and CDR2 is FQNEAQ (reference sequence). The CDR3 runs to 15 residues. Trimming took off 0 bases at V and 5 bases at J, with 13 bases between the two ends. The entry originates in a study of T-cell reconstitution after alpha-beta-depleted transplantation in children. This sample's TCRbeta library carried unique molecular identifier barcodes. Using its own MiXCR run on the PCR reads, TCRdb lists one record per CDR3 protein. The data contain approximately 590,000 distinct CDR3 sequences, about 10% of them seen just once; the ten biggest clones take up 4%.

V gene TRBV7-9 combines with J gene TRBJ2-5; possible D gene TRBD1, 5 bases. The receptor was derived from a human donor who donated a stem cell graft to a child with acute myeloid leukemia. The sequences come from PBMCs from the stem cell graft donor, collected from the stem cell graft. The CDR3: CASSLAQGNMETQYF. In DNA, the CDR3 is TGTGCCAGCAGCTTAGCGCAGGGTAATATGGAGACCCAGTACTTC.